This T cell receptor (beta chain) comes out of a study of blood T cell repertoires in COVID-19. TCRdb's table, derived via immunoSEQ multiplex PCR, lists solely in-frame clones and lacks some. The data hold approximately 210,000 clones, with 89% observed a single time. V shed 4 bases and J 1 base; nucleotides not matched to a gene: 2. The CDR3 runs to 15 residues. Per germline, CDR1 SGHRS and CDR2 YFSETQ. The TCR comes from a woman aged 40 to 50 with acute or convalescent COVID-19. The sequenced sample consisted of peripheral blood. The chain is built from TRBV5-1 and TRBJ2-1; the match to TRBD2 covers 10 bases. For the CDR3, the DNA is TGCGCCAGCAGCCGTAGCGGGGGGTCCTACAATGAGCAGTTCTTC. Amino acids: CASSRSGGSYNEQFF.